Below, 27 T cell receptor beta chains from the same sample are listed, as sequenced in a study of blood T cell repertoires in COVID-19. Sequencing was performed with immunoSEQ multiplex PCR; in TCRdb, only in-frame clones are kept and a portion is missing. There are some 150,000 clones in the sample; 70% to 85% occur only once, and under 2% lies in the top ten. Sequenced: PBMCs or T cells enriched from blood (not recorded which). The receptors were sampled from a woman between 18 and 29 years old who had been exposed to COVID-19.

V gene TRBV24-1 combines with J gene TRBJ1-1, with D perhaps matching TRBD1 (6 bases). With 10 bases removed from V and 1 base from J, the gap between germline ends came to 12 bases. CDR1 is KGHDR, CDR2 SFDVKD, per germline. The CDR3 length is 13 residues. The CDR3 DNA reads TGTGCCACTCAAGACAGGCCGAACACTGAAGCTTTCTTT. It translates to CATQDRPNTEAFF.

This clone appeared once. The gene calls are TRBV7-2 and TRBJ2-1; D is ambiguous. This CDR3 region has 13 residues. Trimming shortened V by 5 bases and J by 12 bases, and 17 bases separated the two germline ends. Per the germline V gene, CDR1 is SGHTA and CDR2 is FQGNSA. The CDR3 sequence is CASSREVGLGQFF. In DNA form, the CDR3 reads TGTGCCAGCAGCCGAGAGGTAGGCCTTGGGCAGTTCTTC.

CDR3 nucleotide sequence: TGTGCCACCAGTGAGTCCGGGACAGGGATGCAGCCCCAGCATTTT. This codes for CATSESGTGMQPQHF. The chain uses TRBV24-1 and TRBJ1-5; TRBD1 matches 9 bases. Losses at the gene ends were 4 bases for V and 7 bases for J; bases not matched to a gene: 7. Germline CDR1 is KGHDR and CDR2 is SFDVKD. The CDR3 contains 15 residues.

The chain carries TRBV28 and TRBJ1-5; D gene uncertain. The CDR3 is 12 amino acids. V gave up 8 bases and J gave up 1 base, with 6 bases separating them. From germline, CDR1 is MDHEN and CDR2 SYDVKM. CDR3 residues: CASGGSNQPQHF. The CDR3, as DNA: TGTGCCAGCGGAGGGAGCAATCAGCCCCAGCATTTT. Full variable domain (rest looked up from reference TRBV28 and TRBJ1-5): DVKVTQSSRYLVKRTGEKVFLECVQDMDHENMFWYRQDPGLGLRLIYFSYDVKMKEKGDIPEGYSVSREKKERFSLILESASTNQTSMYLCASGGSNQPQHFGDGTRLSIL.

The rearrangement joins TRBV29-1 to TRBJ2-1; TRBD2 matches at 12 bases. V dropped 6 bases and J dropped 0; count of bases not matched to a gene: 0. Germline V lookup: CDR1 SQVTM, CDR2 ANQGSEA. CDR3 size: 14 residues. The CDR3 DNA sequence: TGCAGCGTGACTAGCGGGAGCTCCTACAATGAGCAGTTCTTC. This sequence encodes CSVTSGSSYNEQFF.

The V gene is TRBV14, the J gene TRBJ2-1; TRBD2 matches 13 bases. Germline V lookup: CDR1 SGHDN, CDR2 FVKESK. V was clipped by 4 bases and J by 7 bases; unmatched bases: 4. The CDR3 is 15 amino acids. This chain's CDR3 is CASSRTSGSYNEQFF. The CDR3 region has the DNA TGTGCCAGCAGCCGGACTAGCGGGAGCTATAATGAGCAGTTCTTC.

The chain carries TRBV7-3 and TRBJ2-1; TRBD2 matches 8 bases. Per the germline V gene, CDR1 is SGHTA and CDR2 is FQGTGA. The CDR3 is 16 amino acids. V dropped 5 bases and J dropped 6; count of bases not matched to a gene: 12. The CDR3 reads CASSLQPSGSFNEQFF. The CDR3 DNA is TGTGCCAGCAGCCTCCAGCCCAGCGGGAGTTTCAATGAGCAGTTCTTC.

The chain uses TRBV28 and TRBJ2-3; D remains unclear. CDR1 is MDHEN and CDR2 is SYDVKM in the germline V gene. This CDR3 is 15 amino acids long. Trimming took 4 bases from V and 4 from J, leaving 15 bases between them. CDR3 coding DNA: TGTGCCAGCAGTTGGGCTCGCCGGAAGGCAGATACGCAGTATTTT. Translating gives CASSWARRKADTQYF.

The chain is built from TRBV11-2 and TRBJ2-1; TRBD1 matches 9 bases. The trim removed 5 bases at V and 5 bases at J, leaving 10 bases unmatched. The CDR3 covers 16 residues. Looked up from germline, CDR1 is SGHAT and CDR2 is FQNNGV. The CDR3 nucleotides are TGTGCCAGCAGCCCCCGTCGGACAGGGGCCAACAATGAGCAGTTCTTC. This codes for CASSPRRTGANNEQFF.

CDR3 protein: CASSFSSGRNTEAFF. The DNA for the CDR3 is TGTGCCAGCAGCTTCTCCTCCGGGAGAAACACTGAAGCTTTCTTT. The V call is TRBV7-6, the J call TRBJ1-1, with D hard to call. CDR3 length equals 15 residues. CDR1 and CDR2 (germline): SGHVS, FNYEAQ. V was cut by 3 bases and J by 2 bases, with 13 bases left in between.

The chain links TRBV4-1 to TRBJ2-5; possibly TRBD1 for D (5 bases). The CDR3 consists of 14 residues. Trimming pared 2 bases from V and 0 bases from J, leaving 7 bases between. CDR1 is MGHRA, CDR2 YSYEKL, per germline. CDR3 sequence (DNA): TGCGCCAGCAGCCAACGACAGTACCAAGAGACCCAGTACTTC. Its translation: CASSQRQYQETQYF.

This chain links TRBV7-2 with TRBJ2-7; possible D gene TRBD1, 5 bases. Germline values: CDR1 SGHTA, CDR2 FQGNSA. CDR3 size: 14 residues. The V end lost 5 bases, the J end lost 2 bases, and 13 bases lay between the germline ends. CDR3 nucleotides: TGTGCCAGCAGCCTCCGACAGCCCCCCTACGAGCAGTACTTC. This sequence encodes CASSLRQPPYEQYF.

The chain is built from TRBV30 and TRBJ1-6; 8 nucleotides agree with TRBD1. V dropped 4 bases and J dropped 6; count of bases not matched to a gene: 8. Per the germline V gene, CDR1 is GTSNPN and CDR2 is SVGIG (reference sequence). The CDR3 is made up of 15 amino acids. DNA of the CDR3: TGTGCCTGGAAGGACAGGGCTCCCCTTAATTCACCCCTCCACTTT. It codes for CAWKDRAPLNSPLHF.

The chain is built from TRBV10-3 and TRBJ1-1; no clear D. This CDR3 has 14 residues. With 4 bases removed from V and 0 bases from J, the gap between germline ends came to 9 bases. CDR1 is ENHRY, CDR2 SYGVKD, per germline. The CDR3 loop is CAISGGTMNTEAFF. DNA of the CDR3: TGTGCCATCAGTGGCGGTACGATGAACACTGAAGCTTTCTTT.

The chain combines TRBV7-8 with TRBJ1-2; maybe TRBD1 (6 bases). The CDR3 is made up of 16 amino acids. Germline loops: CDR1 SGHVS, CDR2 FQNEAQ. Trimming shortened V by 5 bases and J by 8 bases, and 24 bases separated the two germline ends. The CDR3 here is CASSISARRPGAGYTF. CDR3 nucleotide sequence: TGTGCCAGCAGCATATCTGCCCGTAGGCCAGGGGCCGGCTACACCTTC.

Many counts were recorded for this clone. This rearrangement joins TRBV7-2 to TRBJ2-7; maybe TRBD2 (5 bases). V was cut by 4 bases and J by 6 bases, with 10 bases left in between. The CDR3 length is 12 residues. Germline CDR1 SGHTA, CDR2 FQGNSA. CDR3 coding DNA: TGTGCCAGCAGCTCGACCCTAGCCGAGCAGTACTTC. It codes for CASSSTLAEQYF.

V and J are TRBV28 and TRBJ2-7; maybe TRBD2 (5 bases). The CDR3 spans 11 residues. Germline CDR1 reads MDHEN; CDR2 reads SYDVKM. V shed 7 bases and J shed 9 bases, with 13 bases lying between them. CDR3 DNA: TGTGCCAGCATCAGAGGGCCCAGGCAGTACTTC. Encoded protein: CASIRGPRQYF. Drawing the rest from reference TRBV28 and TRBJ2-7, the complete variable domain is DVKVTQSSRYLVKRTGEKVFLECVQDMDHENMFWYRQDPGLGLRLIYFSYDVKMKEKGDIPEGYSVSREKKERFSLILESASTNQTSMYLCASIRGPRQYFGPGTRLTVT.

The rearrangement links TRBV28 to TRBJ2-7; tentatively, D is TRBD1 (5 bases). Germline assignment: CDR1 MDHEN and CDR2 SYDVKM. V was clipped by 7 bases and J by 5 bases, with 15 bases between them. The CDR3 is 13 amino acids. The CDR3 loop reads CASMGRAENEQYF. CDR3 sequence (DNA): TGTGCCAGCATGGGCAGGGCGGAGAACGAGCAGTACTTC.

This chain connects TRBV4-2 to TRBJ1-1; D gene unclear. This CDR3 contains 17 residues. Deletions cut 0 bases from V and 1 base from J, with 15 bases between. The germline gives CDR1 LGHNA, CDR2 YNFKEQ. The CDR3 nucleotides are TGTGCCAGCAGCCAAGATAGGAGGAGGAGTAGGAACACTGAAGCTTTCTTT. Its translation: CASSQDRRRSRNTEAFF.

V gene TRBV19 combines with J gene TRBJ2-6, with unresolved D. Germline CDR1 and CDR2: LNHDA and SQIVND (reference sequence). V lost 3 bases and J lost 4, with 16 bases in between. This CDR3 is 17 amino acids long. CDR3 region: CASSIRRVPAGANVLTF. The CDR3 nucleotides read TGTGCCAGTAGTATCCGACGGGTGCCGGCCGGGGCCAACGTCCTGACTTTC.

The chain couples TRBV27 to TRBJ1-6; D unclear. This CDR3 is 12 amino acids long. CDR1 is MNHEY, CDR2 SMNVEV, per germline (reference sequence). Trimming pared 2 bases from V and 6 bases from J, leaving 2 bases between. In DNA, the CDR3 is TGTGCCAGCAGTTTACTTAATTCACCCCTCCACTTT. Protein product: CASSLLNSPLHF.

The chain recombines TRBV5-4 with TRBJ2-1, with D perhaps matching TRBD2 (6 bases). Germline values: CDR1 SGHNT, CDR2 YYREEE (reference sequence). This CDR3 has 15 residues. Trimming removed 4 bases at V and 0 bases at J, with 11 bases between. CDR3 bases: TGTGCCAGCAGCATTAGCGGAAGCTCCTACAATGAGCAGTTCTTC. Residues: CASSISGSSYNEQFF.

Only one count was recorded for this clone. This chain connects TRBV30 to TRBJ2-4; 16 nucleotides line up with TRBD2. The trim removed 3 bases at V and 5 bases at J, leaving 16 bases unmatched. From germline, CDR1 is GTSNPN and CDR2 SVGIG (reference sequence). This CDR3 is 20 amino acids long. As DNA, the CDR3 is TGTGCCTGGAGATTACCTGGGACTAGCGGGAGGGCCGGGACCGAAAACATTCAGTACTTC. Translating gives CAWRLPGTSGRAGTENIQYF.

V usage is TRBV3-1 (or the pseudogene TRBV3-2) and J usage is TRBJ2-1; weak D call: TRBD2 (6 bases). CDR3 length equals 15 residues. V was shortened by 6 bases and J by 4 bases, with 16 bases between the two germline ends. Germline loops: CDR1 LGHDT, CDR2 YNNKEL (reference sequence). CDR3 region: CASRGAGSHYNEQFF. The CDR3 DNA is TGTGCCAGCAGGGGTGCGGGAAGTCATTACAATGAGCAGTTCTTC.

The rearrangement uses TRBV6-2 or TRBV6-3 and TRBJ1-4, with TRBD1 as a possible D gene (6 bases). This CDR3 is 17 amino acids long. Trimming stripped 2 bases from V and 3 bases from J, with 16 bases between. CDR1 is MNHEY and CDR2 is SVGEGT in the germline V gene. The CDR3 DNA follows: TGTGCCAGCAGTTACGACGGCCGGACAGCGGCTAATGAAAAACTGTTTTTT. This encodes CASSYDGRTAANEKLFF.

A single count supports this clone. The chain has TRBV28 and TRBJ1-2; the match to TRBD1 covers 7 bases. The junction had 22 bases not matched to a gene; V was cut back by 8 bases and J by 7 bases. The CDR3 runs 17 residues. Germline values: CDR1 MDHEN, CDR2 SYDVKM. CDR3: CASLSASQQGTRSGYTF. CDR3 bases: TGTGCCAGCCTGAGCGCAAGCCAACAGGGGACAAGGAGTGGCTACACCTTC.

The chain combines TRBV6-6 with TRBJ2-5; no firm D call. Trimming removed 4 bases from V and 5 bases from J, with 8 bases in between. CDR3 length: 12 residues. CDR1 MNHNY and CDR2 SVGAGI come from the germline V gene (reference sequence). CDR3 nucleotide sequence: TGTGCCAGCAGTTCTACTGGTGAGACCCAGTACTTC. This encodes CASSSTGETQYF.